The 28 T cell receptor beta chains listed next were all sequenced from one sample in a study of T cell changes during pregnancy in multiple sclerosis. Assay: immunoSEQ multiplex PCR; the TCRdb copy retains only in-frame clones and omits some. Of under 120,000 clones listed, just over 90% are singletons. Source: peripheral blood, taken after pregnancy. Receptors were obtained from a female donor with multiple sclerosis, enrolled in a pregnancy study.

The chain recombines TRBV30 with TRBJ1-4, with D perhaps TRBD1 (6 bases). The germline gives CDR1 GTSNPN, CDR2 SVGIG (reference sequence). This CDR3 comprises 14 residues. Trimming removed 0 bases at V and 5 bases at J, with 10 bases between. DNA for the CDR3: TGTGCCTGGAGTGTACTACAGGGAAATGAAAAACTGTTTTTT. Amino acid sequence: CAWSVLQGNEKLFF. The full variable domain, with the rest looked up from reference TRBV30 and TRBJ1-4, is SQTIHQWPATLVQPVGSPLSLECTVEGTSNPNLYWYRQAAGRGLQLLFYSVGIGQISSEVPQNLSASRPQDRQFILSSKKLLLSDSGFYLCAWSVLQGNEKLFFGSGTQLSVL.

This chain connects TRBV9 to TRBJ2-1; 8 bases match TRBD2. The V segment lost 3 bases and the J segment 5 bases; nucleotides outside the gene matches: 4. The CDR3 spans 14 residues. CDR1 is SGDLS and CDR2 is YYNGEE in the germline V gene. The CDR3 region has the DNA TGTGCCAGCAGCGAGGCGGGGGGCAACAATGAGCAGTTCTTC. It encodes CASSEAGGNNEQFF. Full variable domain (rest looked up from reference TRBV9 and TRBJ2-1): DSGVTQTPKHLITATGQRVTLRCSPRSGDLSVYWYQQSLDQGLQFLIQYYNGEERAKGNILERFSAQQFPDLHSELNLSSLELGDSALYFCASSEAGGNNEQFFGPGTRLTVL.

V and J are TRBV27 and TRBJ2-7; tentative D call: TRBD1 (6 bases). Trimming stripped 3 bases from V and 2 bases from J, with 20 bases between. Germline-derived CDR1 and CDR2 are MNHEY and SMNVEV (reference sequence). This CDR3 has 17 residues. CDR3 DNA sequence: TGTGCCAGCAGTTTCCGACAATTCCGGGACAACGCCTACGAGCAGTACTTC. This encodes CASSFRQFRDNAYEQYF.

The CDR3 DNA sequence: TGTGCCAGCAGCCCTCCCGGACAGGGGGACAATGAGCAGTTCTTC. It translates to CASSPPGQGDNEQFF. The rearrangement joins TRBV4-2 to TRBJ2-1, with 10 bases that match TRBD1. Per the germline V gene, CDR1 is LGHNA and CDR2 is YNFKEQ. The CDR3 contains 15 residues. The trim removed 4 bases at V and 5 bases at J, leaving 5 bases unmatched.

This chain links TRBV4-2 with TRBJ2-7; D is perhaps TRBD1 (6 bases). The germline V and J ends were trimmed by 0 bases and 0 bases, with 12 bases remaining between them. CDR3 length: 16 residues. The germline V gene encodes CDR1 LGHNA and CDR2 YNFKEQ. CDR3 in amino acids: CASSQDLGALSYEQYF. The CDR3 nucleotides are TGTGCCAGCAGCCAAGATCTGGGGGCCCTCTCCTACGAGCAGTACTTC.

The chain uses TRBV6-5 and TRBJ1-2, with 7 bases lining up with TRBD1. Germline V gene data show CDR1 as MNHEY and CDR2 as SVGAGI. CDR3 length equals 11 residues. J lost 7 bases, V lost 5 bases, and 1 base had no gene match. CDR3 amino acids: CASSHRGGYTF. CDR3 nucleotide sequence: TGTGCCAGCAGTCACAGGGGTGGCTACACCTTC.

The V call is TRBV4-1, the J call TRBJ1-3; D may be TRBD1 (6 bases). This CDR3 comprises 16 residues. V lost 2 bases to trimming and J lost 2 bases, with 13 bases between them. Germline CDR1 reads MGHRA; CDR2 reads YSYEKL. In DNA form, the CDR3 reads TGCGCCAGCAGCCAAAGGAAAGGGGGTGCTGGAAACACCATATATTTT. The encoded protein is CASSQRKGGAGNTIYF.

This rearrangement joins TRBV15 to TRBJ1-5, with 9 bases aligning to TRBD1. Germline V gives CDR1 LNHNV, CDR2 YYDKDF (reference sequence). The CDR3 is 18 residues long. The ends lost 0 bases at V and 6 bases at J; junction bases unmatched: 12. CDR3 sequence: CATSREGTGRILGQPQHF. The CDR3 DNA is TGTGCCACCAGCAGAGAAGGGACAGGGAGAATTTTGGGTCAGCCCCAGCATTTT.

This clone appeared a single time. The chain combines TRBV19 with TRBJ2-3; 7 positions agree with TRBD2. V gave up 1 base and J gave up 1 base; unmatched junction bases: 11. This CDR3 has 18 amino acids. From germline, CDR1 is LNHDA and CDR2 SQIVND (reference sequence). This CDR3 reads CASSIARLADARTDTQYF. In DNA, the CDR3 is TGTGCCAGTAGTATAGCCAGACTAGCAGACGCCCGCACAGATACGCAGTATTTT.

The chain has TRBV18 and TRBJ1-1, with 7 bases that match TRBD1. The germline gives CDR1 KGHSH, CDR2 LQKENI. This CDR3 is 15 amino acids long. The junction had 5 bases not matched to a gene; V was cut back by 2 bases and J by 2 bases. The CDR3 nucleotides read TGTGCCAGCTCACCAGGGGGACAGCCCAACACTGAAGCTTTCTTT. Its protein is CASSPGGQPNTEAFF.

The genes are TRBV19 and TRBJ1-1, with 9 nucleotides matching TRBD1. This CDR3 comprises 16 residues. J was trimmed by 9 bases and V by 9 bases; bases with no gene match: 20. The germline gives CDR1 LNHDA, CDR2 SQIVND (reference sequence). The CDR3 reads CASKASGQGVMVQAFF. CDR3 DNA sequence: TGTGCCAGCAAGGCCTCGGGACAGGGCGTGATGGTTCAAGCTTTCTTT.

With regard to this clone: A much larger clone sits a single nucleotide away, making a read error possible. V usage is TRBV11-2 and J usage is TRBJ1-2; D gene unclear. V lost 6 bases, J lost 4 bases, and 6 bases lay in between. Germline V gene data show CDR1 as SGHAT and CDR2 as FQNNGV. The CDR3 extends over 11 amino acids. CDR3: CASSHSYGYTF. The CDR3 DNA follows: TGTGCCAGCAGTCACAGCTATGGCTACACCTTC. Full variable domain (missing parts from reference TRBV11-2 and TRBJ1-2): EAGVAQSPRYKIIEKRQSVAFWCNPISGHATLYWYQQILGQGPKLLIQFQNNGVVDDSQLPKDRFSAERLKGVDSTLKIQPAKLEDSAVYLCASSHSYGYTFGSGTRLTVV.

The rearrangement links TRBV5-1 to TRBJ2-3; 13 positions agree with TRBD2. The V segment lost 0 bases and the J segment 4 bases; nucleotides outside the gene matches: 5. The CDR3 is made up of 17 amino acids. The germline V gene has CDR1 SGHRS and CDR2 YFSETQ. The CDR3 sequence is CASSLELAGGRPDTQYF. CDR3 nucleotide sequence: TGCGCCAGCAGCTTGGAACTAGCGGGGGGGCGGCCAGATACGCAGTATTTT. Full variable domain (missing parts from reference TRBV5-1 and TRBJ2-3): KAGVTQTPRYLIKTRGQQVTLSCSPISGHRSVSWYQQTPGQGLQFLFEYFSETQRNKGNFPGRFSGRQFSNSRSEMNVSTLELGDSALYLCASSLELAGGRPDTQYFGPGTRLTVL.

The rearrangement joins TRBV6-1 to TRBJ2-7, with no clear D. V was trimmed by 4 bases and J by 3 bases, leaving 16 bases between them. The length of the CDR3 is 15 residues. The germline gives CDR1 MNHNS, CDR2 SASEGT. Written as DNA, the CDR3 is TGTGCCAGCAGTGTGCAACGCCAAGCGATCTACGAGCAGTACTTC. Protein sequence: CASSVQRQAIYEQYF.

The chain has TRBV5-6 and TRBJ2-7, with D uncertain. V gave up 1 base and J gave up 2 bases, with 13 bases separating them. This CDR3 is built from 15 residues. Germline assignment: CDR1 SGHDT and CDR2 YYEEEE. The CDR3 DNA sequence: TGTGCCAGCAGCTTGTCGGTGGTACGTACCTACGAGCAGTACTTC. Its protein product is CASSLSVVRTYEQYF.

The chain couples TRBV9 to TRBJ2-1; TRBD2 is a possible D gene (7 bases). The CDR3 runs 15 residues. The ends were cut back, 3 bases at V and 7 bases at J, with 17 bases in the middle. CDR1 and CDR2 from the germline V gene are SGDLS and YYNGEE. CDR3 coding DNA: TGTGCCAGCAGCGCCGGACACGGGGGGCTTAATGAGCAGTTCTTC. It codes for CASSAGHGGLNEQFF.

The gene calls are TRBV6-4 and TRBJ1-1; D is ambiguous. The V gene lost 0 bases and the J gene lost 1 base, with 9 bases spanning the gap. The CDR3 contains 15 residues. Germline CDR1 reads MRHNA; CDR2 reads SNTAGT. The CDR3 spells CASSDSSVSNTEAFF. The CDR3 DNA reads TGTGCCAGCAGTGACTCGTCAGTTTCGAACACTGAAGCTTTCTTT.

The count of this clone is one. The chain couples TRBV11-2 to TRBJ2-1, with D perhaps TRBD1 (7 bases). V shed 1 base and J shed 3 bases, with 10 bases lying between them. This CDR3 is built from 15 residues. CDR1 SGHAT and CDR2 FQNNGV come from the germline V gene. The DNA of the CDR3 is TGTGCCAGCAGCTTAGGGCGGGACAGCTACAATGAGCAGTTCTTC. As protein: CASSLGRDSYNEQFF.

The CDR3 DNA sequence: TGTGCCAGCAGTTTGGAAGGTGCAGGTAACTATGGCTACACCTTC. It encodes CASSLEGAGNYGYTF. V gene TRBV6-1 combines with J gene TRBJ1-2; D gene unclear. Germline V gives CDR1 MNHNS, CDR2 SASEGT. This CDR3 contains 15 residues. V was pared by 5 bases and J by 1 base, with 14 bases between.

This chain uses TRBV18 with TRBJ2-4, with a possible D match to TRBD2 (7 bases). Germline lookup yields CDR1 KGHSH and CDR2 LQKENI. CDR3 size: 13 residues. Trimming shortened V by 3 bases and J by 8 bases, and 11 bases separated the two germline ends. The CDR3 loop is CASSPGGGDIQYF. CDR3 DNA sequence: TGTGCCAGCTCACCGGGAGGGGGAGACATTCAGTACTTC.

This rearrangement joins TRBV18 to TRBJ1-5, with D unresolved. V lost 3 bases and J lost 7, with 10 bases in between. Germline CDR1 reads KGHSH; CDR2 reads LQKENI. CDR3 length equals 13 residues. The DNA of the CDR3 is TGTGCCAGCTCACCCACGGCCGGGCAGCCCCAGCATTTT. Translated: CASSPTAGQPQHF.

The chain is built from TRBV5-1 and TRBJ1-1; weak D call: TRBD1 (5 bases). CDR3 size: 12 residues. In germline, CDR1 is SGHRS, CDR2 YFSETQ. V shed 0 bases and J shed 11 bases, with 11 bases lying between them. This chain's CDR3 is CASSLDGPGAFF. The CDR3 DNA is TGCGCCAGCAGCTTGGACGGACCAGGGGCTTTCTTT.

This chain joins TRBV5-5 and TRBJ2-7, with a possible D match to TRBD2 (7 bases). The CDR3 covers 13 residues. The V end was cut by 4 bases, the J end by 5 bases, with 13 bases between. Germline V gene lookup returns CDR1 SGHKS and CDR2 YYEKEE (reference sequence). Written as DNA, the CDR3 is TGTGCCAGCAGCCCGAGGGGGGGCAACGAGCAGTACTTC. It codes for CASSPRGGNEQYF. Full variable domain (rest looked up from reference TRBV5-5 and TRBJ2-7): DAGVTQSPTHLIKTRGQQVTLRCSPISGHKSVSWYQQVLGQGPQFIFQYYEKEERGRGNFPDRFSARQFPNYSSELNVNALLLGDSALYLCASSPRGGNEQYFGPGTRLTVT.

V usage is TRBV9 and J usage is TRBJ1-1; D unresolved. V was shortened by 4 bases and J by 0 bases, with 7 bases between the two germline ends. CDR1 is SGDLS, CDR2 YYNGEE, per germline. The CDR3 is 13 amino acids. The CDR3 coding sequence is TGTGCCAGCAGCCTCTCGGTGAACACTGAAGCTTTCTTT. This translates into CASSLSVNTEAFF.

The chain carries TRBV18 and TRBJ1-6; no firm D call. The CDR3 has 15 residues. V was shortened by 2 bases and J by 7 bases, with 12 bases between the two germline ends. Germline CDR1 is KGHSH and CDR2 is LQKENI. The CDR3 coding sequence is TGTGCCAGCTCACCAGATCTTGGTGGCAATTCACCCCTCCACTTT. This gives the protein CASSPDLGGNSPLHF.

V is TRBV4-1 and J is TRBJ1-1, with D possibly matching TRBD1 (5 bases). V gave up 3 bases and J gave up 1 base, with 15 bases separating them. The CDR3 runs to 16 residues. Germline V gives CDR1 MGHRA, CDR2 YSYEKL. The CDR3 region is CASSQADRAPNTEAFF. For the CDR3, the DNA is TGCGCCAGCAGCCAGGCTGACAGAGCCCCGAACACTGAAGCTTTCTTT.

The gene calls are TRBV4-1 and TRBJ1-1; D remains unclear. From germline, CDR1 is MGHRA and CDR2 YSYEKL. This CDR3 contains 15 residues. The ends were cut back, 0 bases at V and 4 bases at J, with 12 bases in the middle. For the CDR3, the DNA is TGCGCCAGCAGCCAAGATAGTGCGGACTCCACTGAAGCTTTCTTT. Protein: CASSQDSADSTEAFF.

This rearrangement joins TRBV10-3 to TRBJ2-7, with no clear D. Germline V gives CDR1 ENHRY, CDR2 SYGVKD. The V end lost 4 bases, the J end lost 6 bases, and 13 bases lay between the germline ends. The CDR3 loop spans 13 amino acids. The chain's CDR3 is CAISVSASGEQYF. CDR3 DNA: TGTGCCATCAGTGTAAGTGCGTCGGGCGAGCAGTACTTC.